This T cell receptor beta chain is drawn from a study of T cell responses to AZD1222 COVID-19 vaccine (dated by TCRdb to 2020 to 2022). Regarding the study in general: Because spike-specific TCR depth and breadth did not differ between the two schedules, AZD1222 recipients who got a second dose at roughly 4 weeks were pooled with those who got a second dose at roughly 12 weeks. TCR sequencing was performed for fewer than 250 trial participants, of whom about 200 were given two doses of AZD1222 and approximately 25 were given two doses of MenACWY control vaccine. Trial participants were enrolled by age into subgroups of 18-55, 56-69 and 70-plus years, and roughly 160, 29 and 62 TCR-sequenced participants, respectively, were included in these subgroups.

The time point label corresponds to: baseline before first vaccination. Vaccinee samples came from UK trials COV001 and COV002, including a single-blind randomized controlled phase 2/3 trial of AZD1222 (ChAdOx1 nCoV-19) in healthy adults. For TCRbeta chain sequencing, PBMC samples were collected from trial participants at day 0 and at day 28 after the second dose. General study outcomes and caveats: Participants were mostly white British and included more females than males, and it was suggested by the authors that clonal diversity may have been underestimated. Conclusions about previously exposed vaccinees are limited because only a handful of AZD1222 recipients were SARS-CoV-2 seropositive at baseline. After two AZD1222 doses, spike-specific TCR breadth and depth were significantly higher than at day 0 and than in MenACWY recipients. Because no samples from the day 14 peak response were available, repertoires could be characterized only after the peak T cell response. The vaccine-associated CD4 TCRs covered the entire spike protein, and the dominant responses fell in regions 160-218 and 743-854. The 56-69-year group was small, and its depth increase did not reach significance, likely because of low power. Reportedly, close to half of the unique spike-specific TCRs recognized epitopes lying outside the regions that are mutated in the B.1.351 and B.1.1.7 variants.

A note on this clone: Its cognate antigen has yet to be identified. No clone much larger than this one lies a single base away; base qualities are absent.

The CDR3 regions of human TCRbeta chains were subjected to immunosequencing. The paper's processing steps were these. Repertoire TCRs were matched against a reference library of SARS-CoV-2-specific TCRs generated with the MIRA antigen-specificity platform. Breadth meant the fraction of unique TCRs that were SARS-CoV-2-associated, whereas depth meant the fraction of total T cells that were SARS-CoV-2-associated. Using the MIRA data, every spike-specific TCR was mapped to the spike region that the TCR reacted to and assigned to either a CD4 or a CD8 class. Log10-transformed breadth and depth values were compared by one-way ANOVA with Sidak's multiple comparisons tests. The table comes from immuneACCESS by way of TCRdb, which keeps in-frame sequences with V and J called. Part of the clones is missing from these tables; in studies checked, under half for an unresolved V gene and the rest for unknown reasons. V and J calls and clone size come straight from that table; D and trimming were deduced from the DNA. The sample yields 150,000 to 200,000 clones; 85% to 95% were counted once. Approximately 1.5% of the sample is in the top ten clones.

Sample: peripheral blood, taken on day 0 of AZD1222 vaccination. The sequence derives from an adult in good health.

The DNA sequence follows: TGTGCCAGCAGTCAAGTCGCCCGGATCCGGTTAGATACGCAGTATTTT. Translated, it gives CASSQVARIRLDTQYF. The V and J segments used are TRBV2 and TRBJ2-3; too little of a D gene remains to name it. The germline V gene sets CDR1 to SNHLY and CDR2 to FYNNEI. The V and J ends are trimmed by 5 bases and 5 bases, leaving 20 bases between them. The CDR3 holds 16 amino acids from the cysteine to the phenylalanine. The retained sequence is limited to the CDR3, 48 bases, with the frame set at the first base.